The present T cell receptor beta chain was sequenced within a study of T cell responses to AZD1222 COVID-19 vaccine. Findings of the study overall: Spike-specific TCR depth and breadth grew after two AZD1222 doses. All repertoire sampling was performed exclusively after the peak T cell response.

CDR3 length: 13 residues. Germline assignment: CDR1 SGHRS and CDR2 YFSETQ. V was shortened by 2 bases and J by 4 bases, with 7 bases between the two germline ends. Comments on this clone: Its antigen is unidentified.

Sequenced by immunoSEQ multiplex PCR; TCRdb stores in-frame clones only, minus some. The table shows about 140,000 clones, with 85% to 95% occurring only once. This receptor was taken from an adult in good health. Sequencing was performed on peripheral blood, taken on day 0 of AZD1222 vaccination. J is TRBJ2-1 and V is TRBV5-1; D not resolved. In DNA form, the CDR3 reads TGCGCCAGCAGCTTCGGCACGTACAATGAGCAGTTCTTC. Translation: CASSFGTYNEQFF.